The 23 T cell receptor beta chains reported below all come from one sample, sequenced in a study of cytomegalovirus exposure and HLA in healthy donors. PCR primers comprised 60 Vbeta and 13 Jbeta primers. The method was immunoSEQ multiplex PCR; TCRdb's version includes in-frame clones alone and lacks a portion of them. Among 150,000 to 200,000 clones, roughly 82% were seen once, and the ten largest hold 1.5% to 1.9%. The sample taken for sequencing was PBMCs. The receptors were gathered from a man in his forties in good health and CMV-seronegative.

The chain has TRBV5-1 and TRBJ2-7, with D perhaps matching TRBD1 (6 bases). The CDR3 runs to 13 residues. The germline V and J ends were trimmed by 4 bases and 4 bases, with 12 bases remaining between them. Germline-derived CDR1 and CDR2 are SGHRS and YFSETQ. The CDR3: CASSTGTGYEQYF. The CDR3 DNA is TGCGCCAGCAGCACAGGGACGGGGTACGAGCAGTACTTC.

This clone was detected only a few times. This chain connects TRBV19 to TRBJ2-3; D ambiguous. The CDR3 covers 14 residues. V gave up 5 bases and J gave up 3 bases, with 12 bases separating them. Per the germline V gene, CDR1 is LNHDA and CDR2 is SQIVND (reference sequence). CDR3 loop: CASSSQERTDTQYF. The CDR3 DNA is TGTGCCAGTAGTTCTCAGGAACGGACAGATACGCAGTATTTT.

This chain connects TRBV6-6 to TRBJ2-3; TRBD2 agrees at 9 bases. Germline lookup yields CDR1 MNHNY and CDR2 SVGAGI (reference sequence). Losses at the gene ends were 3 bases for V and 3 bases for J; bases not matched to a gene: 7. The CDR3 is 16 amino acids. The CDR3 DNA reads TGTGCCAGCAGTTATACCGGAGCGGGGGGTACAGATACGCAGTATTTT. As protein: CASSYTGAGGTDTQYF.

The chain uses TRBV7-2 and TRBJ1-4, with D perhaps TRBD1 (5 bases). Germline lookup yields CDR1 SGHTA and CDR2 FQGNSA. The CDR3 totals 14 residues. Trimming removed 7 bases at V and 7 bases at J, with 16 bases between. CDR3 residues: CASTRGGVGEKLFF. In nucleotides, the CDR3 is TGTGCCAGCACCCGGGGGGGAGTCGGTGAAAAACTGTTTTTT.

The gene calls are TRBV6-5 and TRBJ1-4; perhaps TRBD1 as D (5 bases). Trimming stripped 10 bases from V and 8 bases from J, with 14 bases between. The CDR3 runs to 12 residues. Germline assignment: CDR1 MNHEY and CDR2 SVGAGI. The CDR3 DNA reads TGTGCCACCGGCCAGGGCCGAGAAAAACTGTTTTTT. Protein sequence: CATGQGREKLFF.

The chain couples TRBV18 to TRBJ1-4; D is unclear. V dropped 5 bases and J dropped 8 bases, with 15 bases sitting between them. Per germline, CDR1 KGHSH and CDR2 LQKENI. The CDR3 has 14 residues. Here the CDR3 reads CASSVPPGREKLFF. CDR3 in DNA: TGTGCCAGCTCAGTCCCCCCCGGTCGGGAAAAACTGTTTTTT.

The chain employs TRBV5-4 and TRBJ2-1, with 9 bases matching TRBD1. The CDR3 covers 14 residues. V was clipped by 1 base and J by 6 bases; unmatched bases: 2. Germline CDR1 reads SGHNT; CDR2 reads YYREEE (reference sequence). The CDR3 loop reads CASSLRTGVNEQFF. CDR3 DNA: TGTGCCAGCAGCTTGAGGACAGGGGTCAATGAGCAGTTCTTC.

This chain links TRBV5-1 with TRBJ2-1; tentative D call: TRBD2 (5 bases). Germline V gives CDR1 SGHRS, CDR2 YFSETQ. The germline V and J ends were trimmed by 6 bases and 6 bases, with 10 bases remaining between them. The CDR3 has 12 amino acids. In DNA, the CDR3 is TGCGCCAGCAACGGGATAAGCAATGAGCAGTTCTTC. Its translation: CASNGISNEQFF.

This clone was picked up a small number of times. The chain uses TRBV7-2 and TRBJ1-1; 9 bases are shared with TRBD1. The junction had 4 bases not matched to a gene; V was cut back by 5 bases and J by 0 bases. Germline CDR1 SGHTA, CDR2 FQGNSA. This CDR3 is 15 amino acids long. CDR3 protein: CASSKDRGLNTEAFF. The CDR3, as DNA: TGTGCCAGCAGCAAGGACAGGGGACTGAACACTGAAGCTTTCTTT.

CDR3 in DNA: TGTGCCAGTAGTCACCTGACAGGGGGCAATCAGCCCCAGCATTTT. Amino acids: CASSHLTGGNQPQHF. The rearrangement uses TRBV19 and TRBJ1-5, with 8 bases aligning to TRBD1. The CDR3 runs 15 residues. The germline V gene has CDR1 LNHDA and CDR2 SQIVND (reference sequence). V shed 5 bases and J 2 bases; nucleotides not matched to a gene: 5.

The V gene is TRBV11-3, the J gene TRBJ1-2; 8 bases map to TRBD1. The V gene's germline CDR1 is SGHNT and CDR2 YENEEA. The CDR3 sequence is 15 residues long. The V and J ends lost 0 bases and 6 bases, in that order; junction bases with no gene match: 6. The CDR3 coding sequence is TGTGCCAGCAGCTTAGAAAGGACAGGGTCGGATGGCTACACCTTC. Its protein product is CASSLERTGSDGYTF.

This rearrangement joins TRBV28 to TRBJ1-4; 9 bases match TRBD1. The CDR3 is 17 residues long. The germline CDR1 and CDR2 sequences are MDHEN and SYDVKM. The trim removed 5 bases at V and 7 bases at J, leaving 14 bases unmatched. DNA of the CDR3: TGTGCCAGCAGTGGACGGGACAGGGAGCAAGGGGCTGAAAAACTGTTTTTT. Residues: CASSGRDREQGAEKLFF.

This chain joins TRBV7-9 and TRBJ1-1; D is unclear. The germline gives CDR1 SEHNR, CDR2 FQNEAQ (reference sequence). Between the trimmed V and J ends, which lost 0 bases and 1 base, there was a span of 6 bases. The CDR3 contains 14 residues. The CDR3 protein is CASSLALANTEAFF. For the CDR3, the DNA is TGTGCCAGCAGCTTAGCGCTAGCGAACACTGAAGCTTTCTTT.

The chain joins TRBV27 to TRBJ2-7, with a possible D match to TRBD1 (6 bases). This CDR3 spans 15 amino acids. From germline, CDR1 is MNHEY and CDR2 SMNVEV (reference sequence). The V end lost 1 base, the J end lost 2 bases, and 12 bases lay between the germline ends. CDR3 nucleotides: TGTGCCAGCAGTTTATGGGGCAGGGGACCCTACGAGCAGTACTTC. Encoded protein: CASSLWGRGPYEQYF.

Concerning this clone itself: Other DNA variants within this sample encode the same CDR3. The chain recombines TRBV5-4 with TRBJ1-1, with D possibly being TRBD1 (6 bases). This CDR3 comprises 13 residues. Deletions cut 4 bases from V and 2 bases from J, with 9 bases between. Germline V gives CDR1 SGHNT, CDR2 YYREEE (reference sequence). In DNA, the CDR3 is TGTGCCAGCAGCCTGGACAGCAACACTGAAGCTTTCTTT. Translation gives CASSLDSNTEAFF.

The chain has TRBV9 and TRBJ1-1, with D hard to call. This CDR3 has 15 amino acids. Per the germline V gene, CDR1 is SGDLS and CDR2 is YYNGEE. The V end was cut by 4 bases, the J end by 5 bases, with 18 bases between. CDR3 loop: CASSPQTLLGTEAFF. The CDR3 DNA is TGTGCCAGCAGCCCCCAGACACTCCTGGGTACTGAAGCTTTCTTT. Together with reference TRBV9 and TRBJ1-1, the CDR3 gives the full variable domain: DSGVTQTPKHLITATGQRVTLRCSPRSGDLSVYWYQQSLDQGLQFLIQYYNGEERAKGNILERFSAQQFPDLHSELNLSSLELGDSALYFCASSPQTLLGTEAFFGQGTRLTVV.

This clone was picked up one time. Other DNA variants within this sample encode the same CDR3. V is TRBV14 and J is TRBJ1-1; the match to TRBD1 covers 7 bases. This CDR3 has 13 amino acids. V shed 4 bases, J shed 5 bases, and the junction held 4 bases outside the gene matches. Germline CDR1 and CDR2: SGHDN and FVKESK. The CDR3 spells CASSRNRGTEAFF. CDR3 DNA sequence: TGTGCCAGCAGCCGGAACAGGGGAACTGAAGCTTTCTTT.

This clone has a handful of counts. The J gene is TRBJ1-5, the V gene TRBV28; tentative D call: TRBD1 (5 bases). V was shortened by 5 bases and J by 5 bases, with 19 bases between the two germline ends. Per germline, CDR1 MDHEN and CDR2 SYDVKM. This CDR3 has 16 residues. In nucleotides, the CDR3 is TGTGCCAGCAGTCGCCCCTCATCAGGGTGGTATCAGCCCCAGCATTTT. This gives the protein CASSRPSSGWYQPQHF.

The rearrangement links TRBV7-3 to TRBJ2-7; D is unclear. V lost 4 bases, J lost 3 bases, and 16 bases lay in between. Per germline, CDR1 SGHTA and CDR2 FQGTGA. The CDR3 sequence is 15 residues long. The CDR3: CASSCGLPVDYEQYF. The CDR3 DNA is TGTGCCAGCAGCTGTGGGCTCCCGGTAGACTACGAGCAGTACTTC.

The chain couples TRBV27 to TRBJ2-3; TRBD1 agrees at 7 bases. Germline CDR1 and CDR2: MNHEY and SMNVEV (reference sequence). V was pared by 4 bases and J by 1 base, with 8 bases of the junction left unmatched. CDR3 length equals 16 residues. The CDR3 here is CASSSTPGQRTDTQYF. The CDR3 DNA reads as TGTGCCAGCAGTTCAACCCCGGGACAGCGCACAGATACGCAGTATTTT.

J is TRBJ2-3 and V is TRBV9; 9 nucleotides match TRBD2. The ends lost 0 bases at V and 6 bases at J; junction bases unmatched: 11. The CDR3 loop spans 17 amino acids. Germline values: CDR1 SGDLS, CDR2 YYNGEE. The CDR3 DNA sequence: TGTGCCAGCAGCGTAGTCCAAGGCGGGGGGGCAACTGATACGCAGTATTTT. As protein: CASSVVQGGGATDTQYF.

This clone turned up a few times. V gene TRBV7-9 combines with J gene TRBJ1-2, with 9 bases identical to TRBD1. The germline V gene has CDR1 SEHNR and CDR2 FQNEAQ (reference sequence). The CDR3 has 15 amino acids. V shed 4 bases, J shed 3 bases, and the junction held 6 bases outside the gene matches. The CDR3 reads CASSSRTGVDYGYTF. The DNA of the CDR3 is TGTGCCAGCAGCTCCCGGACAGGGGTGGACTATGGCTACACCTTC.

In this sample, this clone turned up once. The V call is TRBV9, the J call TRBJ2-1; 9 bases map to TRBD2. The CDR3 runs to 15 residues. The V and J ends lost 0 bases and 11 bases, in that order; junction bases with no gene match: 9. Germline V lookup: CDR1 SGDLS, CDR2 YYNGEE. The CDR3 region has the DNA TGTGCCAGCAGCGTAGTCGCTAGCGGGACCGTTAAGCAGTTCTTC. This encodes CASSVVASGTVKQFF.